Presented here are 18 T cell receptor beta chains from one specimen sequenced in a study of blood T cell repertoires in COVID-19. Data came from immunoSEQ multiplex PCR; TCRdb stores just in-frame clones and leaves some out. The table lists hundreds of thousands of clones, more than 80% of them singletons. Source material: peripheral blood. Receptors were obtained from a woman older than 75 with acute or convalescent COVID-19.

The chain employs TRBV10-2 and TRBJ2-5, with TRBD2 identical over 9 bases. With 4 bases clipped from V and 5 bases from J, the junction kept 5 bases outside the gene matches. Per the germline V gene, CDR1 is WSHSY and CDR2 is SAAADI. The CDR3 is 14 residues long. The CDR3 DNA follows: TGCGCCAGCAGTGGGCGGGAGGGCCGTGAGACCCAGTACTTC. Residues: CASSGREGRETQYF.

This clone was picked up one time. The chain joins TRBV9 to TRBJ1-1; 9 bases align to TRBD1. With 0 bases clipped from V and 7 bases from J, the junction kept 1 base outside the gene matches. Germline loops: CDR1 SGDLS, CDR2 YYNGEE. This CDR3 spans 13 amino acids. As DNA, the CDR3 is TGTGCCAGCAGCGTAGAGGACAGGGGTGAAGCTTTCTTT. This sequence encodes CASSVEDRGEAFF.

The J gene is TRBJ1-4, the V gene TRBV30; D is unclear. Between the trimmed V and J ends, which lost 1 base and 7 bases, there was a span of 10 bases. The CDR3 has 13 amino acids. The germline CDR1 and CDR2 sequences are GTSNPN and SVGIG (reference sequence). CDR3 loop: CAWSEGEVEKLFF. The CDR3 bases are TGTGCCTGGAGTGAGGGAGAGGTTGAAAAACTGTTTTTT.

The table lists this clone with a few counts. The chain combines TRBV5-1 with TRBJ2-2; 13 positions match TRBD2. Germline CDR1 and CDR2: SGHRS and YFSETQ. Trimming at V came to 4 bases and at J to 3 bases, leaving 3 bases not matched to a gene. The CDR3 sequence is 16 residues long. CDR3 DNA: TGCGCCAGCAGCCCGGGGACTAGCGGGGACACCGGGGAGCTGTTTTTT. It translates to CASSPGTSGDTGELFF. The whole variable domain, remainder taken from reference TRBV5-1 and TRBJ2-2, is KAGVTQTPRYLIKTRGQQVTLSCSPISGHRSVSWYQQTPGQGLQFLFEYFSETQRNKGNFPGRFSGRQFSNSRSEMNVSTLELGDSALYLCASSPGTSGDTGELFFGEGSRLTVL.

V gene TRBV6-1 combines with J gene TRBJ2-5; the D gene is possibly TRBD2 (6 bases). V gave up 4 bases and J gave up 4 bases, with 19 bases separating them. The CDR3 covers 16 residues. Germline CDR1 and CDR2: MNHNS and SASEGT. The CDR3, as DNA: TGTGCCAGCAGTGTCCACCGGGACTCCTTCGGAGAGACCCAGTACTTC. Translation: CASSVHRDSFGETQYF.

The chain uses TRBV7-2 and TRBJ2-7; 9 positions agree with TRBD1. The V gene's germline CDR1 is SGHTA and CDR2 FQGNSA. This CDR3 has 17 residues. Germline trimming cut 5 bases from V and 4 bases from J; bases unmatched to any gene: 15. CDR3 loop: CASSRPPTGTGKYEQYF. As DNA, the CDR3 is TGTGCCAGCAGCCGTCCGCCGACCGGGACAGGGAAGTACGAGCAGTACTTC.

The chain uses TRBV5-1 and TRBJ2-1; a weak D match, TRBD2 (6 bases). Trimming took off 0 bases at V and 5 bases at J, with 9 bases between the two ends. The CDR3 totals 14 residues. The germline V gene has CDR1 SGHRS and CDR2 YFSETQ. The DNA of the CDR3 is TGCGCCAGCAGCTTGGCCGGGAGCAACAATGAGCAGTTCTTC. Protein product: CASSLAGSNNEQFF.

In this sample, this clone turned up a few times. The chain is built from TRBV28 and TRBJ1-1; 8 nucleotides line up with TRBD1. The CDR3 is 14 amino acids. J was trimmed by 4 bases and V by 7 bases; bases with no gene match: 8. Per the germline V gene, CDR1 is MDHEN and CDR2 is SYDVKM. The CDR3 DNA reads TGTGCCAGCACTCAGACAGGGGAGGCCACTGAAGCTTTCTTT. This encodes CASTQTGEATEAFF.

The chain employs TRBV4-1 and TRBJ2-5, with 12 positions matching TRBD2. Germline CDR1 reads MGHRA; CDR2 reads YSYEKL. The CDR3 is made up of 16 amino acids. J gave up 5 bases and V 1 base, and 5 bases lay outside the gene matches. CDR3 sequence: CASSQASGRALETQYF. In DNA form, the CDR3 reads TGCGCCAGCAGCCAAGCTAGCGGGAGGGCCCTCGAGACCCAGTACTTC.

In its sample, this clone was seen once. J is TRBJ1-1 and V is TRBV11-2; D gene unclear. Germline V gene lookup returns CDR1 SGHAT and CDR2 FQNNGV. Deletions cut 1 base from V and 4 bases from J, with 7 bases between. This CDR3 spans 13 amino acids. The DNA for the CDR3 is TGTGCCAGCAGCTTAGGGGAGCTCACTGAAGCTTTCTTT. It codes for CASSLGELTEAFF.

The V call is TRBV10-1, the J call TRBJ2-7, with 10 bases fitting TRBD2. Germline CDR1 is WNHNN and CDR2 is SYGVQD (reference sequence). The V and J ends lost 3 bases and 1 base, in that order; junction bases with no gene match: 3. The CDR3 length is 15 residues. The CDR3 DNA follows: TGCGCCAGCAGTGAATCTAGCGGGGGATCCTACGAGCAGTACTTC. Amino acid sequence: CASSESSGGSYEQYF.

To note about this clone: Additional DNA sequences in this sample encode the identical CDR3. The V and J genes are TRBV19 and TRBJ1-1, with D unclear. This CDR3 has 14 amino acids. Trimming removed 3 bases from V and 1 base from J, with 9 bases in between. Germline values: CDR1 LNHDA, CDR2 SQIVND (reference sequence). The CDR3 DNA sequence: TGTGCCAGTAGTATTTTCTCAGGGAACACTGAAGCTTTCTTT. It yields the protein CASSIFSGNTEAFF. The full variable domain, in which reference TRBV19 and TRBJ1-1 provide the parts outside the CDR3, is DGGITQSPKYLFRKEGQNVTLSCEQNLNHDAMYWYRQDPGQGLRLIYYSQIVNDFQKGDIAEGYSVSREKKESFPLTVTSAQKNPTAFYLCASSIFSGNTEAFFGQGTRLTVV.

The chain carries TRBV6-2 or TRBV6-3 and TRBJ1-1; D unclear. The germline CDR1 and CDR2 sequences are MNHEY and SVGEGT. V lost 5 bases, J lost 5 bases, and 18 bases lay in between. CDR3 length equals 15 residues. The CDR3: CASSRVQSGRTEAFF. CDR3 sequence (DNA): TGTGCCAGCAGTCGGGTGCAGTCGGGGAGGACTGAAGCTTTCTTT.

The chain employs TRBV7-8 and TRBJ2-1; TRBD2 matches 11 bases. J gave up 4 bases and V 0 bases, and 5 bases lay outside the gene matches. CDR1 is SGHVS, CDR2 FQNEAQ, per germline. The length of the CDR3 is 17 residues. The CDR3 reads CASSLATGTSGYNEQFF. The DNA for the CDR3 is TGTGCCAGCAGCTTAGCGACTGGGACTAGCGGTTACAATGAGCAGTTCTTC.

This clone was seen once. The chain links TRBV7-2 to TRBJ2-5, with 10 bases that match TRBD2. Germline V gene lookup returns CDR1 SGHTA and CDR2 FQGNSA. V was pared by 5 bases and J by 6 bases, with 6 bases of the junction left unmatched. CDR3 length equals 14 residues. The CDR3 nucleotides are TGTGCCAGCAGCCCCCTAGCGGGGGAAAAGACCCAGTACTTC. Translated: CASSPLAGEKTQYF.

The chain employs TRBV18 and TRBJ1-2; D ambiguous. From germline, CDR1 is KGHSH and CDR2 LQKENI. The CDR3 is made up of 15 amino acids. V dropped 0 bases and J dropped 0 bases, with 8 bases sitting between them. CDR3 region: CASSPPAFSNYGYTF. The CDR3 DNA reads TGTGCCAGCTCACCACCAGCGTTTTCTAACTATGGCTACACCTTC.

This clone has ten or more counts. CDR3 sequence (DNA): TGTGCCAGCAGTGAGTACAAGAACACTGAAGCTTTCTTT. Translation gives CASSEYKNTEAFF. The chain combines TRBV6-1 with TRBJ1-1, with no clear D. This CDR3 comprises 13 residues. CDR1 and CDR2 (germline): MNHNS, SASEGT. V lost 3 bases to trimming and J lost 1 base, with 6 bases between them.

J is TRBJ1-2 and V is TRBV9; tentative D call: TRBD1 (6 bases). Trimming removed 4 bases at V and 2 bases at J, with 12 bases between. Germline lookup yields CDR1 SGDLS and CDR2 YYNGEE. The CDR3 has 14 amino acids. CDR3: CASSPLGTNYGYTF. CDR3 DNA: TGTGCCAGCAGCCCTTTAGGGACAAACTATGGCTACACCTTC.